Presented here are 5 T cell receptor beta chains from one specimen sequenced in a study of graft-versus-host responses after intestinal transplantation. Plated together were some 200,000 CFSE-labeled responder cells and some 200,000 irradiated, violet-dye-labeled stimulator cells. TCRdb's copy holds only in-frame clones and misses some; the assay was immunoSEQ multiplex PCR. The profile shows roughly 5,700 clones, about 33% of them singletons. This sample comprised alloreactive CD8+ T cells from a mixed lymphocyte reaction culture, obtained before intestinal transplant. Noted subset: CFSE-low proliferating T cells sorted from roughly 6-day pre-transplant mixed lymphocyte reaction (GvH or HvG direction). The receptor source for this set is a human patient who received an intestinal transplant.

This clone was observed a few times. This chain uses TRBV4-2 with TRBJ2-7; 7 nucleotides line up with TRBD1. The junction had 9 bases not matched to a gene; V was cut back by 0 bases and J by 7 bases. Per germline, CDR1 LGHNA and CDR2 YNFKEQ. This CDR3 has 15 residues. CDR3: CASSQDVGQAREQYF. CDR3 nucleotide sequence: TGTGCCAGCAGCCAAGATGTAGGACAGGCGCGGGAGCAGTACTTC.

V is TRBV5-5 and J is TRBJ2-5, with D unclear. CDR1 and CDR2 from the germline V gene are SGHKS and YYEKEE (reference sequence). Deletions cut 4 bases from V and 1 base from J, with 11 bases between. The CDR3 is 14 amino acids. The chain's CDR3 is CASSRHLPQETQYF. CDR3 sequence (DNA): TGTGCCAGCAGCCGTCACCTACCCCAAGAGACCCAGTACTTC.

The V gene is TRBV7-9, the J gene TRBJ2-3; 7 bases map to TRBD2. With 0 bases clipped from V and 3 bases from J, the junction kept 3 bases outside the gene matches. Germline loops: CDR1 SEHNR, CDR2 FQNEAQ (reference sequence). The CDR3 is 15 amino acids. CDR3 sequence: CASSLAGGETDTQYF. The CDR3 nucleotides read TGTGCCAGCAGCTTAGCGGGGGGGGAGACAGATACGCAGTATTTT.

In this sample, this clone turned up a few times. The rearrangement links TRBV5-6 to TRBJ2-7; TRBD2 matches at 11 bases. With V trimmed by 2 bases and J by 3 bases, 4 bases remained unmatched. CDR1 SGHDT and CDR2 YYEEEE come from the germline V gene. CDR3 length equals 15 residues. The CDR3: CASSLETSGNYEQYF. The CDR3 DNA reads TGTGCCAGCAGCTTAGAGACTAGCGGGAACTACGAGCAGTACTTC. Together with reference TRBV5-6 and TRBJ2-7, the CDR3 gives the full variable domain: DAGVTQSPTHLIKTRGQQVTLRCSPKSGHDTVSWYQQALGQGPQFIFQYYEEEERQRGNFPDRFSGHQFPNYSSELNVNALLLGDSALYLCASSLETSGNYEQYFGPGTRLTVT.

This clone was counted only a few times. The chain has TRBV7-9 and TRBJ2-5; TRBD1 is a possible D gene (5 bases). Germline CDR1 is SEHNR and CDR2 is FQNEAQ (reference sequence). This CDR3 comprises 13 residues. The germline V and J ends were trimmed by 5 bases and 7 bases, with 14 bases remaining between them. This CDR3 reads CASSPDSPGTQYF. DNA of the CDR3: TGTGCCAGCAGCCCAGACAGCCCGGGGACCCAGTACTTC. Complete variable domain (other parts from reference TRBV7-9 and TRBJ2-5): DTGVSQNPRHKITKRGQNVTFRCDPISEHNRLYWYRQTLGQGPEFLTYFQNEAQLEKSRLLSDRFSAERPKGSFSTLEIQRTEQGDSAMYLCASSPDSPGTQYFGPGTRLLVL.